This entry concerns a single TCR beta chain. The antigen remains undetermined. This entry comes from a study of PD-1 blockade in classical Hodgkin lymphoma. The overall study: Treatment was intravenous nivolumab, 3 mg/kg every 2 weeks, until progression.

There was relapse after autologous stem cell transplantation in every patient, and there was variation in brentuximab vedotin exposure. Broader study findings: Whatever underlies the repertoire differences (possibly disease activity or prior therapy) remains undefined. Newly diagnosed patients were said to have less baseline TCR diversity than healthy donors did.

J lost 5 bases, V lost 4 bases, and 5 bases had no gene match. The CDR3 totals 15 residues. Germline CDR1 and CDR2: MNHEY and SVGAGI. TCRdb's table, derived via immunoSEQ multiplex PCR, lists solely in-frame clones and lacks some. This sample has approximately 150,000 clones, with just under 80% found just once. The rearrangement uses TRBV6-5 and TRBJ2-1; TRBD2 matches 10 bases. This receptor was identified in a human donor with classical Hodgkin lymphoma. The sequencing used peripheral blood mononuclear cells (PBMCs), collected before the second cycle of nivolumab. The CDR3 region is CASSFASGGNNEQFF. As DNA, the CDR3 is TGTGCCAGCAGTTTTGCTAGCGGGGGCAACAATGAGCAGTTCTTC.